The source of this T cell receptor beta chain is a study of T cell repertoires in cytomegalovirus infection. TCRdb fed the reads into MiXCR, producing one record per CDR3 protein. The sample lists fewer than 300,000 distinct CDR3 sequences, roughly 23% occurring once. The germline V gene has CDR1 MDHEN and CDR2 SYDVKM. V lost 5 bases and J lost 1, with 20 bases in between. This CDR3 contains 17 residues. This sequence originates from a human donor in good health (CMV status not recorded). Some clones in this sample may be carry-over from other donors' samples. Input material: PBMCs. The chain joins TRBV28 to TRBJ2-5, with D perhaps TRBD2 (6 bases). The CDR3 DNA follows: TGTGCCAGCAGTAACCCGGTTGGTAGCGGAGGCCAAGAGACCCAGTACTTC. Protein product: CASSNPVGSGGQETQYF.